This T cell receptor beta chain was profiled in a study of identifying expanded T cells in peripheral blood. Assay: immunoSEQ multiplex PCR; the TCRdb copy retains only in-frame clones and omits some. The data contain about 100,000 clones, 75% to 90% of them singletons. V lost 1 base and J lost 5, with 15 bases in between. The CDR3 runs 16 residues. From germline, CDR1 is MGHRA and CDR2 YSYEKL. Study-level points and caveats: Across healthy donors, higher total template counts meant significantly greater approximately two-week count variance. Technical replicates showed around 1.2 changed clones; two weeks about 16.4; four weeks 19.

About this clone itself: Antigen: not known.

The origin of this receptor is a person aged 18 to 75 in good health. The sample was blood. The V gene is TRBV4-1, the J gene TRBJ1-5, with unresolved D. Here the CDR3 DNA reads TGCGCCAGCAGCCAAGTACCGGGAGAGTTTTATCAGCCCCAGCATTTT. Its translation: CASSQVPGEFYQPQHF.